This T cell receptor beta chain was sequenced during a study of blood T cell repertoires in COVID-19. Looking at the study overall: The study drew acute and convalescent COVID-19 samples from the United States, Italy and Spain. PBMCs, B-cell-depleted T cells, or T cells were the source of the cDNA or gDNA that made up the material.

Original methodology: For nucleated cells, counts were estimated from reference gene primer amplification. Clones were sequenced by immunoSEQ multiplex PCR, and TCRdb holds only the in-frame ones, with some missing. V, J and clone size derive from that table, while D and trimming were established from the DNA sequence. The sample holds about 220,000 clones, around 84% seen once. The material sequenced was peripheral blood. This TCR was recovered from a woman in her fifties or sixties who had recovered from COVID-19.

The CDR3 DNA is TGCGCCAGCAGCTTGGACACCAATAGCAATCAGCCCCAGCATTTT. This encodes CASSLDTNSNQPQHF. The rearrangement links TRBV5-1 to TRBJ1-5; no clear D. Per the germline V gene, CDR1 is SGHRS and CDR2 is YFSETQ. The V gene lost 0 bases and the J gene lost 0 bases, with 7 bases spanning the gap. CDR3 length: 15 residues.